This T cell receptor beta chain stems from a study of T cell clones after liver transplantation. CDR1 is LNHDA, CDR2 SQIVND, per germline (reference sequence). The V end lost 3 bases, the J end lost 3 bases, and 11 bases lay between the germline ends. CDR3 length: 14 residues. Assay: immunoSEQ multiplex PCR; the TCRdb copy retains only in-frame clones and omits some. The sample includes 70,000 to 85,000 clones, over 70% of them seen just once. The sequenced sample was CD4+ T cells from blood, obtained before liver transplant. The chain links TRBV19 to TRBJ1-1, with D hard to call. This TCR came from a human donor who received a liver transplant. In DNA, the CDR3 is TGTGCCAGTAGTATTAGGCACCGAGACACTGAAGCTTTCTTT. Translation gives CASSIRHRDTEAFF.